This TCR beta chain was profiled in a study of blood T cell repertoires in COVID-19. Looking at the study overall: The United States, Italy and Spain were the sources of the acute and convalescent COVID-19 samples. T cells, B-cell-depleted T cells, or PBMCs provided the cDNA or gDNA that served as material.

Authors' data handling: Nucleated cell number was recorded as an estimate derived from reference gene primer amplification. The data were produced by immunoSEQ multiplex PCR, yet TCRdb's version contains in-frame clones alone and is incomplete. That table is the source of V, J and clone size, and D and trimming were worked out from the DNA. Among approximately 220,000 clones listed, over 80% were seen once. Sequencing used peripheral blood. This receptor was identified in a man in his forties or fifties with acute or convalescent COVID-19.

DNA of the CDR3: TGTGCCAGCACGTCGCACATGAACACTGAAGCTTTCTTT. Its protein is CASTSHMNTEAFF. The chain couples TRBV6-5 to TRBJ1-1; D remains unclear. Germline V gene sequence: CDR1 MNHEY, CDR2 SVGAGI. Trimming took 7 bases from V and 0 from J, leaving 9 bases between them. The CDR3 spans 13 residues.